This T cell receptor (beta chain) was recovered during a study of early T cells in non-severe SARS-CoV-2 infection. There are a few counts of this clonotype. Looked up from germline, CDR1 is SGHRS and CDR2 is YFSETQ. The V segment lost 1 base and the J segment 10 bases; nucleotides outside the gene matches: 6. This CDR3 has 14 residues. TCRdb passed the 5' RACE reads through MiXCR, listing each CDR3 protein once. The sample holds tens of thousands of distinct CDR3 sequences, approximately 6% seen once. The clonotype was recovered from an adult who was a healthcare worker with PCR-confirmed SARS-CoV-2 infection or an uninfected control (not recorded which). This sample comprised whole blood, obtained at baseline. This chain joins TRBV5-1 and TRBJ2-1; 9 bases are a match to TRBD1. CDR3 sequence: CASSLLGQGREQFF. Written as DNA, the CDR3 is TGCGCCAGCAGCTTGCTGGGACAGGGTCGGGAGCAGTTCTTC.